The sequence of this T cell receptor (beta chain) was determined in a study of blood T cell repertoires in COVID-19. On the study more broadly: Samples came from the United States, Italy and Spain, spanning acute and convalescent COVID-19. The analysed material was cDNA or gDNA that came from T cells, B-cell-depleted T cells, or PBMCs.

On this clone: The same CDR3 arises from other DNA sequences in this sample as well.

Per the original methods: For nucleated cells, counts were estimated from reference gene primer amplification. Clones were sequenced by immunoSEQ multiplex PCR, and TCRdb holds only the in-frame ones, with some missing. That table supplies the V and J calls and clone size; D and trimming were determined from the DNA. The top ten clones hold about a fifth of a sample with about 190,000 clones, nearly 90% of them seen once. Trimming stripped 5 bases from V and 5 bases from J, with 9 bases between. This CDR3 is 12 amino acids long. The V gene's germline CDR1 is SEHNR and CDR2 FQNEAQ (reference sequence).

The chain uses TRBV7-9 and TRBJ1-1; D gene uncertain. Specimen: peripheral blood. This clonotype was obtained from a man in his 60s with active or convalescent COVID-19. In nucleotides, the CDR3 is TGTGCCAGCAGCGCCTCGGGGACTGAAGCTTTCTTT. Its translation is CASSASGTEAFF. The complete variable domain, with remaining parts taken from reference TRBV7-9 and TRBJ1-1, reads DTGVSQNPRHKITKRGQNVTFRCDPISEHNRLYWYRQTLGQGPEFLTYFQNEAQLEKSRLLSDRFSAERPKGSFSTLEIQRTEQGDSAMYLCASSASGTEAFFGQGTRLTVV.